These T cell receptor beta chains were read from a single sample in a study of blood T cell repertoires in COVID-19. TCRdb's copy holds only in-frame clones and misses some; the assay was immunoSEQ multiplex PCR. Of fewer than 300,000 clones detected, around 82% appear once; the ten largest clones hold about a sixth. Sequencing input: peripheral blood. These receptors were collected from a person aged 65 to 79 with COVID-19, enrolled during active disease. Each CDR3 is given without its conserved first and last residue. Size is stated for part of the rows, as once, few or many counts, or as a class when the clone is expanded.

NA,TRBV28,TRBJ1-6,ASRWESSPLH
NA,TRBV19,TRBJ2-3,ASSISSGLAWSTDTQY
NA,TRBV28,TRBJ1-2,ASSLLTRTGGHGYT
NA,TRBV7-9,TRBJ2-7,ASSTTLGPGVYEQY
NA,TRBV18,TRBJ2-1,ASSPELAGSYNEQF
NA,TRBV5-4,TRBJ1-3,ASSLDSRSGNTIY
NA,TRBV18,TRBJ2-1,ASSPVGYNEQF
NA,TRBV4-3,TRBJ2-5,ASSPQETQY
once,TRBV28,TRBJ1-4,ASSLGGAGANEKLF
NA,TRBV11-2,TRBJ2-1,ASSLAGVSYNEQF
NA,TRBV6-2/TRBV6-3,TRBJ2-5,ASSYSLERGERETQY
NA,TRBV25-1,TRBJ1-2,ASSGDRTYGYT
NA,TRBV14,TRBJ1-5,ASSQEGGAGSSNQPQH
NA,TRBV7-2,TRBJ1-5,ASSLGAVYSNQPQH
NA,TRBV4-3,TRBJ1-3,ASSQDGAGAHTIY
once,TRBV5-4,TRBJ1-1,ASSSQRTSGAAF
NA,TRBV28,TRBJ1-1,ASSSQKQVNTEAF
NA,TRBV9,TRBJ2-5,ASSVQGQGAGETQY
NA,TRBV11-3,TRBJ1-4,ASSFQEKLF
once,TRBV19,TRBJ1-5,ASSIEGDRGRIQPQH
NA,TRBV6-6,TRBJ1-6,ASSYSTLSPLH
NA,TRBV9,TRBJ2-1,ASSVGGGYNEQF
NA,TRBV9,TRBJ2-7,ASSVGASVNYEQY
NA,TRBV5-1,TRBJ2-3,ASSDGTPDPTDTQY
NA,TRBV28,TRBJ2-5,ASSLNGGSKAVAQY